The rows below give T cell receptor beta chains drawn from one sample of a study of human T cells and chemical hapten exposure. TCRdb itself ran the RACE reads through MiXCR, one entry per CDR3 protein. The repertoire holds about 100,000 distinct CDR3 sequences, with roughly 10% as singletons. Sequenced material: whole blood, taken in connection with sensitization to the hapten diphenylcyclopropenone (DPC). The origin of the receptors is a man aged 40-55 years with alopecia areata. Some clones in this sample may be carry-over from other donors' samples. Both conserved end residues are trimmed from each CDR3.

v_call	cdr3_aa
TRBV28	ASSVGGTGKTNEQF
TRBV29-1	SVEDQGRAGGHADTQY
TRBV6-5	ASSYEGAGTGELF
TRBV2	ASSEGLAGTYEQY
TRBV2	ASSAATGAKNIQY
TRBV20-1	SAGQGTQNEKLF
TRBV7-2	ASSPMRSTGELF
TRBV20-1	SASRTGLREAF
TRBV19	ASTLQGGAYNSPLH
TRBV12-3/TRBV12-4	ASRLVGSDTQY
TRBV19	ATTLAYEQF
TRBV11-3	ASSLAPGTGPSDTQY
TRBV20-1	SAGHGAGGGYGYT
TRBV5-1	ASSLEGQYEQY
TRBV2	ASSEVELAGAAEQY
TRBV9	ASSTTNTEAF
TRBV7-2	ASSLVGGETQY
TRBV7-8	ASSPDSTNTDTQY
TRBV6-5	ASSYSITSGAGEQY
TRBV4-1	ASSPQPGATNEKLF
TRBV28	ASSSPGTGINYGYT
TRBV30	AWTSGPQTQY